Below, 29 T cell receptor beta chains from the same sample are listed, as sequenced in a study of blood T cell repertoires in COVID-19. Assay used: immunoSEQ multiplex PCR; TCRdb lists only in-frame clones, some missing. The data hold 150,000 to 250,000 clones, with roughly 94% observed a single time. The sequencing sample was made of peripheral blood. The receptors shown here come from a man aged 25 to 45 with COVID-19, enrolled during active disease.

The V gene is TRBV6-2 or TRBV6-3, the J gene TRBJ1-2; 12 nucleotides agree with TRBD1. After removal of 6 bases from V and 3 bases from J, the junction contained 11 bases not matched to a gene. This CDR3 has 17 residues. CDR1 is MNHEY and CDR2 is SVGEGT in the germline V gene. DNA for the CDR3: TGTGCCAGCAGCTCGGGACAGGGGGCGCCTACACACTATGGCTACACCTTC. Protein: CASSSGQGAPTHYGYTF.

The chain links TRBV5-6 to TRBJ1-5; maybe TRBD1 (6 bases). V was clipped by 4 bases and J by 1 base, with 15 bases between them. The CDR3 runs to 16 residues. The germline V gene encodes CDR1 SGHDT and CDR2 YYEEEE. The CDR3 DNA follows: TGTGCCAGCAGCGCAGGGTCGGGGGGCAGCAATCAGCCCCAGCATTTT. This gives the protein CASSAGSGGSNQPQHF.

V is TRBV5-4 and J is TRBJ2-2, with D perhaps TRBD1 (6 bases). Germline CDR1 and CDR2: SGHNT and YYREEE (reference sequence). The CDR3 consists of 16 residues. Trimming took off 0 bases at V and 6 bases at J, with 15 bases between the two ends. CDR3 DNA sequence: TGTGCCAGCAGCTTGGCGGGCCAGGGGTCCCCCGGGGAGCTGTTTTTT. It specifies CASSLAGQGSPGELFF.

With regard to this clone: Different DNA sequences within this sample yield the same CDR3. The rearrangement uses TRBV19 and TRBJ1-5; TRBD1 matches at 8 bases. Germline CDR1 LNHDA, CDR2 SQIVND (reference sequence). The junction had 1 base not matched to a gene; V was cut back by 4 bases and J by 2 bases. CDR3 length: 14 residues. The CDR3 sequence: CASSTQGGNQPQHF. The CDR3 bases are TGTGCCAGTAGTACACAGGGGGGCAATCAGCCCCAGCATTTT.

V is TRBV4-2 and J is TRBJ2-7; 9 bases match TRBD2. Germline CDR1 LGHNA, CDR2 YNFKEQ. This CDR3 region has 17 residues. Unmatched junction bases numbered 9, after V lost 0 bases and J lost 3 bases. CDR3 in DNA: TGTGCCAGCAGCCAAGATGATAGCGGGGGAAATTTCTACGAGCAGTACTTC. Encoded protein: CASSQDDSGGNFYEQYF.

The chain uses TRBV28 and TRBJ2-1, with TRBD2 as a possible D gene (5 bases). CDR3 length equals 16 residues. Germline values: CDR1 MDHEN, CDR2 SYDVKM. Trimming stripped 4 bases from V and 10 bases from J, with 23 bases between. CDR3 region: CASSSHRYGRVGEQFF. CDR3 bases: TGTGCCAGCAGTTCCCACCGATATGGGCGGGTGGGGGAGCAGTTCTTC.

Comment on this clone: The sample carries other DNA sequences with the same CDR3. The gene calls are TRBV7-9 and TRBJ1-5; tentative D call: TRBD1 (5 bases). The V and J ends lost 1 base and 1 base respectively, with 5 bases between them. CDR1 and CDR2 (germline): SEHNR, FQNEAQ (reference sequence). CDR3 size: 14 residues. CDR3 sequence (DNA): TGTGCCAGCAGCTTAGACAGGAGCAATCAGCCCCAGCATTTT. Translation: CASSLDRSNQPQHF.

The genes are TRBV10-2 and TRBJ1-2; 8 bases line up with TRBD1. Germline V gene sequence: CDR1 WSHSY, CDR2 SAAADI. Trimming cost V 5 bases and J 5 bases; bases outside gene matches: 10. This CDR3 is built from 15 residues. This CDR3 reads CASSTGQGSLYGYTF. CDR3 sequence (DNA): TGCGCCAGCAGTACCGGACAGGGATCATTATATGGCTACACCTTC.

This chain joins TRBV30 and TRBJ1-3; tentatively, D is TRBD1 (6 bases). This CDR3 contains 13 residues. Germline V lookup: CDR1 GTSNPN, CDR2 SVGIG (reference sequence). Trimming stripped 5 bases from V and 4 bases from J, with 12 bases between. The CDR3 coding sequence is TGTGCCTGGGGGGGCTTGTCCGGAAACACCATATATTTT. Amino acid sequence: CAWGGLSGNTIYF.

The chain uses TRBV30 and TRBJ1-4; tentative D call: TRBD1 (5 bases). The CDR3 length is 11 residues. The V and J ends lost 0 bases and 13 bases respectively, with 9 bases between them. The V gene's germline CDR1 is GTSNPN and CDR2 SVGIG (reference sequence). The CDR3 nucleotides are TGTGCCTGGAGTGTCGCAGGGATACTGTTTTTT. Its protein is CAWSVAGILFF.

The chain couples TRBV25-1 to TRBJ1-1, with no clear D. CDR3 length equals 15 residues. V lost 7 bases to trimming and J lost 4 bases, with 19 bases between them. Germline V gene lookup returns CDR1 MGHDK and CDR2 SYGVNS. Here the CDR3 reads CASMARTAVGTEAFF. CDR3 sequence (DNA): TGTGCCAGCATGGCAAGGACTGCTGTAGGCACTGAAGCTTTCTTT.

The rearrangement links TRBV5-6 to TRBJ1-1; 8 bases are shared with TRBD1. The CDR3 runs 14 residues. From germline, CDR1 is SGHDT and CDR2 YYEEEE. J lost 9 bases, V lost 2 bases, and 9 bases had no gene match. DNA of the CDR3: TGTGCCAGCAGCTTAGACAGGGGCTTGGGTCAAGCTTTCTTT. As protein: CASSLDRGLGQAFF.

The rearrangement uses TRBV24-1 and TRBJ2-1, with a possible D match to TRBD1 (6 bases). Germline V lookup: CDR1 KGHDR, CDR2 SFDVKD. This CDR3 spans 13 amino acids. The V end lost 4 bases, the J end lost 11 bases, and 14 bases lay between the germline ends. The CDR3 DNA reads as TGTGCCACCAGTGAAACCGGGACATTAAAGCAGTTCTTC. The encoded protein is CATSETGTLKQFF.

The chain combines TRBV5-1 with TRBJ2-7; 8 bases are shared with TRBD1. The CDR3 runs to 14 residues. Trimming cost V 4 bases and J 3 bases; bases outside gene matches: 6. CDR1 and CDR2 (germline): SGHRS, YFSETQ. CDR3 protein: CASSPRQGNYEQYF. The CDR3 nucleotides are TGCGCCAGCAGCCCTAGACAGGGGAACTACGAGCAGTACTTC. The entire variable domain, with the rest obtained from reference TRBV5-1 and TRBJ2-7, is as follows: KAGVTQTPRYLIKTRGQQVTLSCSPISGHRSVSWYQQTPGQGLQFLFEYFSETQRNKGNFPGRFSGRQFSNSRSEMNVSTLELGDSALYLCASSPRQGNYEQYFGPGTRLTVT.

This sequence joins TRBV9 and TRBJ1-5; 7 nucleotides agree with TRBD1. CDR3 length: 13 residues. V gave up 3 bases and J gave up 9 bases; unmatched junction bases: 6. CDR1 and CDR2 (germline): SGDLS, YYNGEE. The CDR3 nucleotides read TGTGCCAGCAGCGGGGTACAGGGGTGGCCCCAGCATTTT. Translated, it gives CASSGVQGWPQHF.

This chain connects TRBV4-1 to TRBJ2-2, with TRBD2 identical over 7 bases. In germline, CDR1 is MGHRA, CDR2 YSYEKL. V trimming: 6 bases; J trimming: 0 bases; junction bases outside the gene matches: 4. The CDR3 consists of 15 residues. CDR3 in DNA: TGCGCCAGCAGTGAGGGGAGGGCGAACACCGGGGAGCTGTTTTTT. It specifies CASSEGRANTGELFF.

The chain has TRBV19 and TRBJ2-5; TRBD1 is a possible D gene (6 bases). The length of the CDR3 is 14 residues. In germline, CDR1 is LNHDA, CDR2 SQIVND (reference sequence). V lost 5 bases and J lost 7, with 17 bases in between. The CDR3 loop reads CASSPPQGATTQYF. The CDR3 nucleotides are TGTGCCAGTAGTCCCCCACAGGGCGCAACGACCCAGTACTTC.

The genes are TRBV19 and TRBJ1-5, with TRBD1 as a possible D gene (6 bases). CDR1 LNHDA and CDR2 SQIVND come from the germline V gene (reference sequence). This CDR3 is built from 16 residues. V dropped 3 bases and J dropped 1 base, with 13 bases sitting between them. CDR3 in amino acids: CASSIFGRGSNQPQHF. The CDR3 bases are TGTGCCAGTAGTATTTTCGGGAGGGGGAGCAATCAGCCCCAGCATTTT. The variable domain in full, completed from reference TRBV19 and TRBJ1-5, reads DGGITQSPKYLFRKEGQNVTLSCEQNLNHDAMYWYRQDPGQGLRLIYYSQIVNDFQKGDIAEGYSVSREKKESFPLTVTSAQKNPTAFYLCASSIFGRGSNQPQHFGDGTRLSIL.

The chain joins TRBV21-1 to TRBJ1-2. TRBV21-1 is deemed a pseudogene. This CDR3 is 13 amino acids long. CDR3 amino acids: CASRGRKIYGYTF. The CDR3 coding sequence is TGTGCCAGCAGAGGGAGAAAAATCTATGGCTACACCTTC.

This clone is a singleton in its sample. The chain couples TRBV27 to TRBJ1-1; D ambiguous. In germline, CDR1 is MNHEY, CDR2 SMNVEV (reference sequence). This CDR3 spans 15 amino acids. V lost 6 bases, J lost 5 bases, and 19 bases lay in between. The CDR3 DNA reads as TGTGCCAGCAGGGAAGTGAAAAGCGGGGTTACTGAAGCTTTCTTT. Its translation: CASREVKSGVTEAFF.

The V call is TRBV6-6, the J call TRBJ2-7; 8 bases match TRBD2. The CDR3 extends over 15 amino acids. The V gene end was trimmed by 6 bases and the J gene end by 3 bases; junction bases not matched to a gene: 10. From germline, CDR1 is MNHNY and CDR2 SVGAGI (reference sequence). The CDR3 DNA sequence: TGTGCCAGCAGGCAAGGCCGGGGGGGGAACTACGAGCAGTACTTC. Its protein product is CASRQGRGGNYEQYF.

The rearrangement joins TRBV19 to TRBJ2-2; 7 nucleotides match TRBD2. V was pared by 7 bases and J by 4 bases, with 6 bases of the junction left unmatched. Germline V gene sequence: CDR1 LNHDA, CDR2 SQIVND (reference sequence). The CDR3 spans 14 residues. The CDR3 sequence is CASMGRGATGELFF. The CDR3 coding sequence is TGTGCCAGTATGGGGAGGGGTGCCACCGGGGAGCTGTTTTTT.

The V and J genes are TRBV19 and TRBJ1-2, with D possibly being TRBD1 (5 bases). Germline V CDR1 and CDR2: LNHDA, SQIVND (reference sequence). V lost 3 bases and J 3 bases, leaving 14 bases between the germline ends. The CDR3 has 15 residues. CDR3 in DNA: TGTGCCAGTAGTATTTCCCGGGGGATTGACTATGGCTACACCTTC. It specifies CASSISRGIDYGYTF.

V is TRBV14 and J is TRBJ2-7; 8 nucleotides line up with TRBD1. Germline V CDR1 and CDR2: SGHDN, FVKESK. With 1 base clipped from V and 1 base from J, the junction kept 3 bases outside the gene matches. The CDR3 covers 15 residues. The DNA of the CDR3 is TGTGCCAGCAGCCAAGGCAGGGGGCTATCCTACGAGCAGTACTTC. Translated, it gives CASSQGRGLSYEQYF.

The chain employs TRBV5-4 and TRBJ2-3; 12 bases fit TRBD2. The V gene end was trimmed by 3 bases and the J gene end by 5 bases; junction bases not matched to a gene: 7. This CDR3 is built from 16 residues. CDR1 SGHNT and CDR2 YYREEE come from the germline V gene (reference sequence). CDR3 DNA: TGTGCCAGCAGCTCCCCTCTAGCGGGGGGGCGAGATACGCAGTATTTT. It codes for CASSSPLAGGRDTQYF. Variable domain in full (rest from reference TRBV5-4 and TRBJ2-3): ETGVTQSPTHLIKTRGQQVTLRCSSQSGHNTVSWYQQALGQGPQFIFQYYREEENGRGNFPPRFSGLQFPNYSSELNVNALELDDSALYLCASSSPLAGGRDTQYFGPGTRLTVL.

J is TRBJ1-2 and V is TRBV5-1, with D possibly matching TRBD1 (5 bases). Germline V gene sequence: CDR1 SGHRS, CDR2 YFSETQ. V lost 4 bases, J lost 4 bases, and 11 bases lay in between. The CDR3 spans 13 residues. The CDR3 DNA follows: TGCGCCAGCAGCCCGGACAAGAGCTATGGCTACACCTTC. It translates to CASSPDKSYGYTF. Together with reference TRBV5-1 and TRBJ1-2, the CDR3 gives the full variable domain: KAGVTQTPRYLIKTRGQQVTLSCSPISGHRSVSWYQQTPGQGLQFLFEYFSETQRNKGNFPGRFSGRQFSNSRSEMNVSTLELGDSALYLCASSPDKSYGYTFGSGTRLTVV.

This rearrangement joins TRBV7-3 to TRBJ1-3, with D unclear. The CDR3 spans 13 residues. Trimming removed 2 bases from V and 4 bases from J, with 6 bases in between. Germline values: CDR1 SGHTA, CDR2 FQGTGA. CDR3 amino acids: CASSLEQGNTIYF. CDR3 coding DNA: TGTGCCAGCAGCTTAGAACAGGGAAACACCATATATTTT.

This clone was observed a single time. The chain recombines TRBV5-1 with TRBJ2-7; maybe TRBD2 (6 bases). V was shortened by 4 bases and J by 4 bases, with 15 bases between the two germline ends. This CDR3 is 14 amino acids long. The germline V gene encodes CDR1 SGHRS and CDR2 YFSETQ. The CDR3 spells CASSLGTGEYEQYF. CDR3 bases: TGCGCCAGCAGCCTCGGGACGGGAGAATACGAGCAGTACTTC. The full variable domain, rest sourced from reference TRBV5-1 and TRBJ2-7, is KAGVTQTPRYLIKTRGQQVTLSCSPISGHRSVSWYQQTPGQGLQFLFEYFSETQRNKGNFPGRFSGRQFSNSRSEMNVSTLELGDSALYLCASSLGTGEYEQYFGPGTRLTVT.

The V gene is TRBV19, the J gene TRBJ1-1; possible D gene TRBD1, 6 bases. The V and J ends lost 3 bases and 6 bases respectively, with 14 bases between them. There are 14 residues in the CDR3. Germline V CDR1 and CDR2: LNHDA, SQIVND (reference sequence). CDR3 in amino acids: CASSMGTGKAEAFF. CDR3 in DNA: TGTGCCAGTAGTATGGGTACAGGGAAGGCTGAAGCTTTCTTT.